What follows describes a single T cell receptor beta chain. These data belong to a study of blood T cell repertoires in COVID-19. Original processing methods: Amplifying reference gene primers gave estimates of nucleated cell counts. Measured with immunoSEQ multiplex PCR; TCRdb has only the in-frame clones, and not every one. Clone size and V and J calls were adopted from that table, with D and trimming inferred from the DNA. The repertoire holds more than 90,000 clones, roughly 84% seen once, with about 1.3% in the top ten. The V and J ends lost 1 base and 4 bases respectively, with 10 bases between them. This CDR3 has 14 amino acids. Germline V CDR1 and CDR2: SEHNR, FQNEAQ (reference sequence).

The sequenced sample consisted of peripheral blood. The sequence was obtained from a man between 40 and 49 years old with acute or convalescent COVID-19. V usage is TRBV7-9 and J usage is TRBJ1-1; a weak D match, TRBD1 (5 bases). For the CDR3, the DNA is TGTGCCAGCAGCTTAGAGGGGTATTTCACTGAAGCTTTCTTT. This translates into CASSLEGYFTEAFF.